This passage covers 24 T cell receptor beta chains from one sample sequenced in a study of beta chain features in type 1 diabetes. Isolated RNA was reverse transcribed in full, so expressed TCRB transcripts were sequenced. TCRdb's table, derived via immunoSEQ multiplex PCR, lists solely in-frame clones and lacks some. The profile shows under 900,000 clones, under 20% of them singletons. Sequences were obtained from naive CD4+ T cells from blood. The receptors here all came from a woman under 30 in good health.

In its sample, this clone was seen a few times. The chain carries TRBV29-1 and TRBJ2-3, with 8 bases lining up with TRBD2. Trimming took 2 bases from V and 7 from J; bases not matched to a gene: 8. Germline lookup yields CDR1 SQVTM and CDR2 ANQGSEA. This CDR3 region has 14 residues. The CDR3 loop reads CSVERVGRGNTQYF. The CDR3 bases are TGCAGCGTTGAACGGGTCGGGAGGGGAAATACGCAGTATTTT.

This sequence joins TRBV29-1 and TRBJ2-1; tentatively, D is TRBD1 or TRBD2 (5 bases each). CDR3 length equals 14 residues. V lost 7 bases and J lost 2, with 15 bases in between. CDR1 is SQVTM, CDR2 ANQGSEA, per germline. Here the CDR3 reads CSAGTGTTYNEQFF. CDR3 in DNA: TGCAGCGCTGGGACGGGAACCACCTACAATGAGCAGTTCTTC.

This clone was seen a few times. The chain is built from TRBV7-2 and TRBJ2-1; D unclear. The germline gives CDR1 SGHTA, CDR2 FQGNSA. The V end was cut by 3 bases, the J end by 2 bases, with 11 bases between. This CDR3 comprises 15 residues. CDR3 in amino acids: CASSFQAQPYNEQFF. The DNA for the CDR3 is TGTGCCAGCAGCTTTCAGGCACAGCCCTACAATGAGCAGTTCTTC.

This clone showed up just a few times. This rearrangement joins TRBV28 to TRBJ2-7, with D possibly matching TRBD2 (6 bases). Deletions cut 0 bases from V and 4 bases from J, with 13 bases between. In germline, CDR1 is MDHEN, CDR2 SYDVKM. This CDR3 contains 15 residues. The CDR3 DNA reads TGTGCCAGCAGTTTATGGACTAGAGGCCTATACGAGCAGTACTTC. Amino acids: CASSLWTRGLYEQYF.

J is TRBJ1-3 and V is TRBV19; the D is unclear. There are 16 residues in the CDR3. Germline lookup yields CDR1 LNHDA and CDR2 SQIVND (reference sequence). The ends were cut back, 3 bases at V and 0 bases at J, with 12 bases in the middle. The CDR3 DNA reads TGTGCCAGTAGTATCTCAGGCTGGAGCTCTGGAAACACCATATATTTT. This codes for CASSISGWSSGNTIYF.

The chain couples TRBV18 to TRBJ2-3, with D possibly being TRBD2 (6 bases). V shed 0 bases and J shed 7 bases, with 8 bases lying between them. Germline CDR1 is KGHSH and CDR2 is LQKENI. This CDR3 has 13 residues. The CDR3 spells CASSPPTRNTQYF. DNA of the CDR3: TGTGCCAGCTCACCACCGACTAGAAATACGCAGTATTTT. The variable domain in full, completed from reference TRBV18 and TRBJ2-3, reads NAGVMQNPRHLVRRRGQEARLRCSPMKGHSHVYWYRQLPEEGLKFMVYLQKENIIDESGMPKERFSAEFPKEGPSILRIQQVVRGDSAAYFCASSPPTRNTQYFGPGTRLTVL.

This clone was counted between two and nine times. This sequence joins TRBV20-1 and TRBJ2-7; D uncertain. Germline V CDR1 and CDR2: DFQATT, SNEGSKA (reference sequence). Trimming took 5 bases from V and 3 from J, leaving 5 bases between them. CDR3 size: 10 residues. In nucleotides, the CDR3 is TGCAGTGCTGACGACTACGAGCAGTACTTC. Amino acids: CSADDYEQYF.

The chain uses TRBV5-1 and TRBJ2-6, with D possibly matching TRBD1 (6 bases). Germline V gene sequence: CDR1 SGHRS, CDR2 YFSETQ. The CDR3 runs to 17 residues. V was pared by 3 bases and J by 0 bases, with 13 bases between. The CDR3 DNA reads as TGCGCCAGCAGCTCGCAGGGGATTGGCTCTGGGGCCAACGTCCTGACTTTC. It encodes CASSSQGIGSGANVLTF.

The chain recombines TRBV5-1 with TRBJ1-5; maybe TRBD1 (5 bases). This CDR3 region has 14 residues. Germline V gene sequence: CDR1 SGHRS, CDR2 YFSETQ. V was trimmed by 4 bases and J by 6 bases, leaving 14 bases between them. CDR3 region: CASSLGTSGQPQHF. In nucleotides, the CDR3 is TGCGCCAGCAGCCTGGGGACCTCTGGTCAGCCCCAGCATTTT.

This clone has just a few counts. The V gene is TRBV6-5, the J gene TRBJ1-2; 9 nucleotides agree with TRBD1. Germline V gives CDR1 MNHEY, CDR2 SVGAGI. This CDR3 contains 15 residues. Germline trimming cut 4 bases from V and 3 bases from J; bases unmatched to any gene: 6. Here the CDR3 DNA reads TGTGCCAGCAGTTCGCGACAGGGGGGTGACTATGGCTACACCTTC. Residues: CASSSRQGGDYGYTF.

This rearrangement joins TRBV9 to TRBJ2-5, with D perhaps matching TRBD2 (6 bases). The CDR3 sequence is 15 residues long. V was clipped by 0 bases and J by 2 bases, with 11 bases between them. Germline V gene data show CDR1 as SGDLS and CDR2 as YYNGEE. The CDR3 reads CASSVATGVQETQYF. The DNA of the CDR3 is TGTGCCAGCAGCGTAGCTACGGGGGTTCAAGAGACCCAGTACTTC.

The sample holds a few counts of this clone. The chain employs TRBV7-9 and TRBJ1-2, with 10 bases fitting TRBD1. Unmatched junction bases numbered 5, after V lost 5 bases and J lost 2 bases. The CDR3 runs to 15 residues. Germline-derived CDR1 and CDR2 are SEHNR and FQNEAQ (reference sequence). Written as DNA, the CDR3 is TGTGCCAGCAGCCCACCGGGACAGGGGAACTATGGCTACACCTTC. Its translation: CASSPPGQGNYGYTF.

There are a few counts of this clone. This chain joins TRBV7-2 and TRBJ2-1; 9 nucleotides line up with TRBD1. Germline V gene sequence: CDR1 SGHTA, CDR2 FQGNSA. With 1 base clipped from V and 4 bases from J, the junction kept 2 bases outside the gene matches. The CDR3 covers 15 residues. The CDR3 region has the DNA TGTGCCAGCAGCTTAGGGGACAGGGCTTACAATGAGCAGTTCTTC. This codes for CASSLGDRAYNEQFF. Full variable domain (rest looked up from reference TRBV7-2 and TRBJ2-1): GAGVSQSPSNKVTEKGKDVELRCDPISGHTALYWYRQSLGQGLEFLIYFQGNSAPDKSGLPSDRFSAERTGGSVSTLTIQRTQQEDSAVYLCASSLGDRAYNEQFFGPGTRLTVL.

The chain links TRBV5-1 to TRBJ2-7; 10 bases agree with TRBD2. Looked up from germline, CDR1 is SGHRS and CDR2 is YFSETQ. V shed 4 bases, J shed 7 bases, and the junction held 14 bases outside the gene matches. The CDR3 is made up of 16 amino acids. The CDR3 DNA reads TGCGCCAGCAGCCTGGACCGTTCTAGCGGGAGAGGAGAGCAGTACTTC. Translation: CASSLDRSSGRGEQYF.

This sequence joins TRBV7-2 and TRBJ2-7; 12 positions agree with TRBD2. Germline CDR1 is SGHTA and CDR2 is FQGNSA. The J segment lost 7 bases and the V segment lost 10 bases, leaving 14 bases of the junction unmatched. The CDR3 has 15 amino acids. This CDR3 reads CATRVLAGGPREQYF. The DNA for the CDR3 is TGTGCCACCCGAGTTCTAGCGGGAGGGCCACGGGAGCAGTACTTC.

This clone turned up a few times. The chain employs TRBV19 and TRBJ2-1; perhaps TRBD2 as D (6 bases). V was trimmed by 4 bases and J by 4 bases, leaving 14 bases between them. From germline, CDR1 is LNHDA and CDR2 SQIVND (reference sequence). This CDR3 is built from 15 residues. The CDR3 region has the DNA TGTGCCAGTAGTACCCGGGACTGGAATTACAATGAGCAGTTCTTC. Translated, it gives CASSTRDWNYNEQFF. The variable domain in full, completed from reference TRBV19 and TRBJ2-1, reads DGGITQSPKYLFRKEGQNVTLSCEQNLNHDAMYWYRQDPGQGLRLIYYSQIVNDFQKGDIAEGYSVSREKKESFPLTVTSAQKNPTAFYLCASSTRDWNYNEQFFGPGTRLTVL.

The chain combines TRBV7-3 with TRBJ1-2; 10 positions match TRBD1. Germline values: CDR1 SGHTA, CDR2 FQGTGA. V lost 6 bases and J lost 4; bases outside the gene matches: 2. The CDR3 has 13 residues. The CDR3 loop reads CASSRDRGYGYTF. The CDR3 nucleotides are TGTGCCAGCAGTCGGGACAGGGGCTATGGCTACACCTTC. Drawing the rest from reference TRBV7-3 and TRBJ1-2, the complete variable domain is GAGVSQTPSNKVTEKGKYVELRCDPISGHTALYWYRQSLGQGPEFLIYFQGTGAADDSGLPNDRFFAVRPEGSVSTLKIQRTERGDSAVYLCASSRDRGYGYTFGSGTRLTVV.

The chain is built from TRBV5-1 and TRBJ2-7; either TRBD1 or TRBD2 may fit D (6 bases each). Germline lookup yields CDR1 SGHRS and CDR2 YFSETQ. The CDR3 loop spans 13 amino acids. Trimming took 2 bases from V and 2 from J, leaving 8 bases between them. As DNA, the CDR3 is TGCGCCAGCAGCTTCGGGGGCCCCTACGAGCAGTACTTC. Protein product: CASSFGGPYEQYF.

This clone was recorded a few times. This sequence joins TRBV25-1 and TRBJ2-2, with D tentatively TRBD1 (6 bases). Germline loops: CDR1 MGHDK, CDR2 SYGVNS. The V and J ends lost 4 bases and 1 base respectively, with 10 bases between them. The CDR3 loop spans 15 amino acids. CDR3 residues: CASSAKGGNTGELFF. In DNA form, the CDR3 reads TGTGCCAGCAGTGCAAAAGGGGGGAACACCGGGGAGCTGTTTTTT.

V usage is TRBV7-9 and J usage is TRBJ2-5; 7 nucleotides agree with TRBD2. CDR3 length: 16 residues. V was pared by 5 bases and J by 1 base, with 10 bases of the junction left unmatched. Germline values: CDR1 SEHNR, CDR2 FQNEAQ (reference sequence). As DNA, the CDR3 is TGTGCCAGCAGCCGACGCGGCGGGAGTCGCCAAGAGACCCAGTACTTC. Amino acids: CASSRRGGSRQETQYF.

The chain uses TRBV4-1 and TRBJ1-2, with a tentative D call TRBD1 (5 bases). Trimming stripped 1 base from V and 0 bases from J, with 15 bases between. This CDR3 is 17 amino acids long. Germline-derived CDR1 and CDR2 are MGHRA and YSYEKL. CDR3 residues: CASSQGLLGGPNYGYTF. CDR3 DNA: TGCGCCAGCAGCCAAGGGCTCCTTGGGGGACCTAACTATGGCTACACCTTC.

Regarding this clone: This specimen includes other DNA sequences encoding the same CDR3. The V call is TRBV6-5, the J call TRBJ1-2; D is unresolved. Trimming removed 2 bases at V and 5 bases at J, with 3 bases between. Germline CDR1 reads MNHEY; CDR2 reads SVGAGI. The CDR3 runs to 11 residues. The CDR3 reads CASSYGYGYTF. The CDR3 region has the DNA TGTGCCAGCAGTTACGGATATGGCTACACCTTC.

The rearrangement uses TRBV6-1 and TRBJ2-2; D may be TRBD2 (6 bases). Trimming left V 2 bases short and J 5 bases short, with 15 bases between. The V gene's germline CDR1 is MNHNS and CDR2 SASEGT. This CDR3 has 16 amino acids. The chain's CDR3 is CASSELRDFDTGELFF. CDR3 bases: TGTGCCAGCAGTGAACTGCGGGACTTCGATACCGGGGAGCTGTTTTTT.

This clone was counted between two and nine times. The gene calls are TRBV14 and TRBJ2-1; maybe TRBD1 (8 bases). Germline V lookup: CDR1 SGHDN, CDR2 FVKESK. The CDR3 consists of 18 residues. V was pared by 6 bases and J by 2 bases, with 23 bases between. The CDR3 DNA reads TGTGCCAGCAGTCCCGGGACAGGCGGGAGCGGGACCTACAATGAGCAGTTCTTC. It is translated as CASSPGTGGSGTYNEQFF.